A single sample is the source of the 5 T cell receptor beta chains below, sequenced in a study of blood T cells in healthy people across ages. For the second PCR, which ran for about 7 to 11 cycles, a sample-barcoded 5' primer and a J-beta primer mix were used. TCRdb re-analysed the 5' RACE reads in MiXCR, keeping a single row per CDR3 protein. The data show fewer than 900,000 distinct CDR3 sequences, approximately 35% seen once. Sequenced: blood. The source is a man between 18 and 35 years old in good health.

This clonotype was seen many times. The chain uses TRBV14 and TRBJ1-5, with D unresolved. V was trimmed by 1 base and J by 3 bases, leaving 4 bases between them. Germline V gene lookup returns CDR1 SGHDN and CDR2 FVKESK. The CDR3 extends over 13 amino acids. The CDR3 nucleotides are TGTGCCAGCAGCCAAGGTCCCAATCAGCCCCAGCATTTT. This sequence encodes CASSQGPNQPQHF.

The chain combines TRBV4-1 with TRBJ1-1; 9 bases map to TRBD1. The CDR3 covers 19 residues. Germline lookup yields CDR1 MGHRA and CDR2 YSYEKL. V trimming: 2 bases; J trimming: 1 base; junction bases outside the gene matches: 14. The CDR3 here is CASSQRGGQGIGQNTEAFF. DNA for the CDR3: TGCGCCAGCAGCCAACGGGGGGGACAGGGAATTGGGCAGAACACTGAAGCTTTCTTT.

This chain links TRBV25-1 with TRBJ1-5; the match to TRBD1 covers 12 bases. The CDR3 loop spans 18 amino acids. Germline V gene lookup returns CDR1 MGHDK and CDR2 SYGVNS. Unmatched junction bases numbered 8, after V lost 2 bases and J lost 3 bases. The CDR3 here is CASSEGGGQGASNQPQHF. The CDR3 nucleotides read TGTGCCAGCAGTGAAGGGGGGGGACAGGGGGCTTCCAATCAGCCCCAGCATTTT.

The chain uses TRBV15 and TRBJ2-4, with unresolved D. The CDR3 is 14 residues long. V lost 5 bases, J lost 3 bases, and 11 bases lay in between. In germline, CDR1 is LNHNV, CDR2 YYDKDF (reference sequence). In nucleotides, the CDR3 is TGTGCCACCAGCGGTGAGGTTGGCAAAAACATTCAGTACTTC. This gives the protein CATSGEVGKNIQYF.

V is TRBV12-3 or TRBV12-4 and J is TRBJ1-5, with TRBD1 as a possible D gene (5 bases). This CDR3 is 14 amino acids long. V was pared by 4 bases and J by 5 bases, with 12 bases between. The DNA for the CDR3 is TGTGCCAGCAGTTCCCAGGGACGGTATCAGCCCCAGCATTTT. This encodes CASSSQGRYQPQHF.